This T cell receptor beta chain is from a study of T cell responses to AZD1222 COVID-19 vaccine. Overall study: Pooled in the analysis were second doses at about 4 or about 12 weeks. General study points: Epitopes outside B.1.351 and B.1.1.7 mutated regions reportedly drew nearly half of spike TCRs. Mostly white British, mostly female donors; authors suggested clonal diversity may be underestimated. AZD1222 recipients seropositive at baseline numbered only five or six.

This clone came up once. Its antigen is not identified. The assay was immunoSEQ multiplex PCR, and TCRdb's table has in-frame clones only and misses some. The sample lists more than 150,000 clones; just over 90% were seen once. Germline CDR1 and CDR2: SGHTA and FQGTGA. V lost 6 bases and J lost 5; bases outside the gene matches: 2. The CDR3 sequence is 13 residues long. The specimen comprised peripheral blood, sampled on day 0 of AZD1222 vaccination. The sequence was collected from an adult in good health. The J gene is TRBJ2-1, the V gene TRBV7-3; TRBD2 agrees at 9 bases. The chain's CDR3 is CASRRTSDNEQFF. Here the CDR3 DNA reads TGTGCCAGCAGGAGGACTAGCGACAATGAGCAGTTCTTC.